What follows are 21 T cell receptor beta chains derived from one specimen sequenced in a study of control samples from healthy donors and cancer patients. Clones were read by immunoSEQ multiplex PCR, and TCRdb kept only the in-frame ones, dropping some. Of approximately 150,000 clones listed, 96% are singletons. The specimen sequenced was blood. These receptors were taken from a woman younger than 45 in good health.

The chain carries TRBV11-3 and TRBJ2-1; TRBD1 is a possible D gene (5 bases). This CDR3 contains 16 residues. Germline assignment: CDR1 SGHNT and CDR2 YENEEA. V was trimmed by 0 bases and J by 0 bases, leaving 9 bases between them. The CDR3 sequence: CASSLEGELSYNEQFF. The CDR3 DNA reads TGTGCCAGCAGCTTAGAAGGGGAACTCTCCTACAATGAGCAGTTCTTC.

The V and J genes are TRBV19 and TRBJ2-1; 11 bases agree with TRBD2. Germline V lookup: CDR1 LNHDA, CDR2 SQIVND (reference sequence). V lost 5 bases to trimming and J lost 4 bases; unmatched junction nucleotides: 1. The CDR3 loop spans 14 amino acids. The DNA of the CDR3 is TGTGCCAGTAGTCGGACTAGCGGGTACAATGAGCAGTTCTTC. Its translation is CASSRTSGYNEQFF. Looking up the rest from reference TRBV19 and TRBJ2-1 gives the full variable domain: DGGITQSPKYLFRKEGQNVTLSCEQNLNHDAMYWYRQDPGQGLRLIYYSQIVNDFQKGDIAEGYSVSREKKESFPLTVTSAQKNPTAFYLCASSRTSGYNEQFFGPGTRLTVL.

V gene TRBV30 combines with J gene TRBJ1-2, with D hard to call. Germline values: CDR1 GTSNPN, CDR2 SVGIG (reference sequence). Trimming took 4 bases from V and 3 from J, leaving 15 bases between them. The CDR3 totals 14 residues. The CDR3: CAWKSQAGDYGYTF. The CDR3 DNA reads TGTGCCTGGAAGTCCCAGGCAGGAGACTATGGCTACACCTTC.

V and J are TRBV4-1 and TRBJ1-2, with 9 bases fitting TRBD1. This CDR3 contains 19 residues. Germline CDR1 MGHRA, CDR2 YSYEKL. The V and J ends lost 4 bases and 5 bases, in that order; junction bases with no gene match: 20. CDR3 nucleotide sequence: TGCGCCAGCAGCCCGAGGGGACGGGACAGGGTATCCGGATTTTATGGCTACACCTTC. This sequence encodes CASSPRGRDRVSGFYGYTF.

The gene calls are TRBV1 and TRBJ2-3; the table assigns TRBD2, which was not confirmed against the DNA. TRBV1 is listed as a pseudogene. The CDR3 runs 18 residues. CDR3 amino acids: CTSSQDKGGGAPKDTQYF. The CDR3 region has the DNA TGCACCAGCAGCCAAGATAAAGGAGGAGGAGCCCCTAAAGATACGCAGTATTTT.

The J gene is TRBJ2-1, the V gene TRBV7-9; 7 bases align to TRBD2. The V segment lost 6 bases and the J segment 4 bases; nucleotides outside the gene matches: 3. CDR1 and CDR2 (germline): SEHNR, FQNEAQ (reference sequence). The CDR3 sequence is 13 residues long. The CDR3 DNA is TGTGCCAGCAGAATCGGGGGGTACAATGAGCAGTTCTTC. Encoded protein: CASRIGGYNEQFF.

The chain is built from TRBV18 and TRBJ1-5; D gene unclear. Germline V gene data show CDR1 as KGHSH and CDR2 as LQKENI. Trimming removed 3 bases at V and 0 bases at J, with 9 bases between. This CDR3 is built from 15 residues. For the CDR3, the DNA is TGTGCCAGCTCACCTCCTGGCGGTAGCAATCAGCCCCAGCATTTT. Translation: CASSPPGGSNQPQHF.

The chain carries TRBV30 and TRBJ2-7, with no clear D. Germline CDR1 reads GTSNPN; CDR2 reads SVGIG (reference sequence). The CDR3 is 12 amino acids. Deletions cut 1 base from V and 7 bases from J, with 11 bases between. CDR3 in amino acids: CAWSGNPLEQYF. The CDR3 region has the DNA TGTGCCTGGAGTGGGAACCCTCTGGAGCAGTACTTC. The complete variable domain, with remaining parts taken from reference TRBV30 and TRBJ2-7, reads SQTIHQWPATLVQPVGSPLSLECTVEGTSNPNLYWYRQAAGRGLQLLFYSVGIGQISSEVPQNLSASRPQDRQFILSSKKLLLSDSGFYLCAWSGNPLEQYFGPGTRLTVT.

This chain joins TRBV6-6 and TRBJ2-7; TRBD2 aligns across 12 bases. Germline V CDR1 and CDR2: MNHNY, SVGAGI (reference sequence). Unmatched junction bases numbered 6, after V lost 6 bases and J lost 3 bases. The CDR3 runs 15 residues. The CDR3 DNA sequence: TGTGCCAGCAGACCACTACTAGCGGGGGGCTACGAGCAGTACTTC. It encodes CASRPLLAGGYEQYF.

J is TRBJ2-1 and V is TRBV9; TRBD2 matches at 7 bases. CDR1 is SGDLS and CDR2 is YYNGEE in the germline V gene. The CDR3 length is 16 residues. With V trimmed by 0 bases and J by 5 bases, 8 bases remained unmatched. Here the CDR3 DNA reads TGTGCCAGCAGCGTAGGAGGAGCGGGGCGACACAATGAGCAGTTCTTC. It specifies CASSVGGAGRHNEQFF.

The chain is built from TRBV24-1 and TRBJ1-1; TRBD1 might be the D (6 bases). The CDR3 runs to 14 residues. Germline V CDR1 and CDR2: KGHDR, SFDVKD. V lost 3 bases to trimming and J lost 7 bases, with 14 bases between them. CDR3 coding DNA: TGTGCCACCAGTGATCCGGGACACCCTAATGAAGCTTTCTTT. This sequence encodes CATSDPGHPNEAFF.

V gene TRBV6-2 or TRBV6-3 combines with J gene TRBJ2-3; a weak D match, TRBD1 (6 bases). V was cut by 2 bases and J by 0 bases, with 9 bases left in between. The germline CDR1 and CDR2 sequences are MNHEY and SVGEGT. The CDR3 extends over 15 amino acids. CDR3 sequence reads: CASSYRTDSTDTQYF. The CDR3 DNA sequence: TGTGCCAGCAGTTACCGGACAGATAGCACAGATACGCAGTATTTT.

The chain uses TRBV6-6 and TRBJ1-1; TRBD1 is a possible D gene (5 bases). With 4 bases removed from V and 5 bases from J, the gap between germline ends came to 5 bases. CDR1 is MNHNY, CDR2 SVGAGI, per germline (reference sequence). This CDR3 comprises 11 residues. In DNA, the CDR3 is TGTGCCAGCAGTTCAGGGACTGAAGCTTTCTTT. This codes for CASSSGTEAFF.

The rearrangement joins TRBV7-8 to TRBJ1-2; D might be TRBD1 (5 bases). The CDR3 has 17 amino acids. V was clipped by 2 bases and J by 4 bases, with 20 bases between them. The germline gives CDR1 SGHVS, CDR2 FQNEAQ. CDR3 DNA: TGTGCCAGCAGCTTACAGGGCAGAGGGTTTCCTACCTATGGCTACACCTTC. Residues: CASSLQGRGFPTYGYTF.

With regard to this clone: One end of the junction fails to match germline, which may point to a read error. V usage is TRBV2 and J usage is TRBJ1-2, with D possibly matching TRBD1 (5 bases). Germline loops: CDR1 SNHLY, CDR2 FYNNEI. The CDR3 has 12 amino acids. The CDR3 here is CASSEALRQRRF. CDR3 DNA: TGTGCCAGCAGTGAAGCGCTTCGACAGCGTCGCTTC.

V and J are TRBV6-5 and TRBJ1-5, with D unclear. The CDR3 runs 12 residues. In germline, CDR1 is MNHEY, CDR2 SVGAGI. Trimming cost V 8 bases and J 3 bases, with 8 bases left between them. The CDR3 DNA reads TGTGCCAGCCTGGCACTCAATCAGCCCCAGCATTTT. Its protein is CASLALNQPQHF.

As for this clone: The sample contains more than one DNA sequence encoding this CDR3. The genes are TRBV7-2 and TRBJ2-1, with D hard to call. Germline CDR1 and CDR2: SGHTA and FQGNSA. This CDR3 is 13 amino acids long. V lost 5 bases and J lost 4, with 9 bases in between. CDR3 sequence: CASSLGLYNEQFF. The CDR3 DNA follows: TGTGCCAGCAGCCTCGGCCTGTACAATGAGCAGTTCTTC.

The CDR3 DNA is TGTGCCAGCAGTCGCGCCGGGACTTATGGCTACACCTTC. Protein product: CASSRAGTYGYTF. The genes are TRBV12-3 or TRBV12-4 and TRBJ1-2; a weak D match, TRBD1 (5 bases). This CDR3 comprises 13 residues. The ends were cut back, 5 bases at V and 5 bases at J, with 12 bases in the middle.

This clone has just one count. J is TRBJ2-3 and V is TRBV7-8, with 8 positions matching TRBD2. V dropped 3 bases and J dropped 2; count of bases not matched to a gene: 10. This CDR3 comprises 17 residues. Germline CDR1 is SGHVS and CDR2 is FQNEAQ. CDR3 bases: TGTGCCAGCAGCTTTCCTTTTAAGCGGGGGATCACAGATACGCAGTATTTT. Translating it yields CASSFPFKRGITDTQYF.

The chain couples TRBV19 to TRBJ2-7; no firm D call. The CDR3 runs to 14 residues. V was shortened by 3 bases and J by 2 bases, with 11 bases between the two germline ends. From germline, CDR1 is LNHDA and CDR2 SQIVND (reference sequence). Here the CDR3 DNA reads TGTGCCAGTAGTATTGGCAGTAGAACCTACGAGCAGTACTTC. Amino acid sequence: CASSIGSRTYEQYF.

The chain links TRBV27 to TRBJ1-6; D is unclear. Trimming removed 2 bases from V and 0 bases from J, with 8 bases in between. This CDR3 contains 16 residues. Germline values: CDR1 MNHEY, CDR2 SMNVEV (reference sequence). The chain's CDR3 is CASSLKHSSYNSPLHF. CDR3 nucleotide sequence: TGTGCCAGCAGTTTAAAGCACAGCTCCTATAATTCACCCCTCCACTTT.